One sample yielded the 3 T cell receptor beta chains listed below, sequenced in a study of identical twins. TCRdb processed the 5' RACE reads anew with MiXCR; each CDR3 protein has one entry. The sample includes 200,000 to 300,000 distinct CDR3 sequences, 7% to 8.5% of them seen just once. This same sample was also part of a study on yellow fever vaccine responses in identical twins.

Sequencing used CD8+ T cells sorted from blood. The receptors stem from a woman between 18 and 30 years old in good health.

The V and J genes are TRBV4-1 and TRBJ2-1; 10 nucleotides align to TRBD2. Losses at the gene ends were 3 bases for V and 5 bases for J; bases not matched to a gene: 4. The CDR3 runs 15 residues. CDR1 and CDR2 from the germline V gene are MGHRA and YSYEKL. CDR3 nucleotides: TGCGCCAGCAGCCAGTGGACTAGCGGTAACAATGAGCAGTTCTTC. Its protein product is CASSQWTSGNNEQFF.

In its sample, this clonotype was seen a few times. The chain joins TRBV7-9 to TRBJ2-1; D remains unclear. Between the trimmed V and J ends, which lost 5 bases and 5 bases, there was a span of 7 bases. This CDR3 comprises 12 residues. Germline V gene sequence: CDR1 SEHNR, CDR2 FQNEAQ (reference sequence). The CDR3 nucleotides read TGTGCCAGCAGCGCGCCCCACAATGAGCAGTTCTTC. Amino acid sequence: CASSAPHNEQFF.

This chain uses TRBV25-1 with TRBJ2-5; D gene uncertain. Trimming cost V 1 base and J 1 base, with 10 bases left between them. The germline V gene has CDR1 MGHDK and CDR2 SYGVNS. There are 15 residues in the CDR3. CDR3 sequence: CASSELLGSQETQYF. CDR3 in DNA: TGTGCCAGCAGTGAATTATTGGGGTCCCAAGAGACCCAGTACTTC.